These 31 T cell receptor beta chains were sequenced from one sample in a study of blood T cells in healthy people across ages. A J-beta primer mix and a sample-barcoded 5' primer were used in a second PCR of roughly 7 to 12 cycles. TCRdb analysed the 5' RACE reads with MiXCR anew, one entry per CDR3 protein. The table has about 1.8 million distinct CDR3 sequences, around 50% seen once. The sample comprised blood. These receptors were taken from a woman in her thirties or forties in good health.

V usage is TRBV29-1 and J usage is TRBJ2-1, with D possibly TRBD1 on 6 matching bases. CDR1 SQVTM and CDR2 ANQGSEA come from the germline V gene. The CDR3 loop spans 12 amino acids. V dropped 7 bases and J dropped 7 bases, with 14 bases sitting between them. The CDR3 DNA reads as TGCAGCGCTCTGGACAGCCAGAATGAGCAGTTCTTC. It translates to CSALDSQNEQFF.

This clonotype was observed a few times. The chain combines TRBV5-1 with TRBJ2-3; perhaps TRBD1 as D (6 bases). Looked up from germline, CDR1 is SGHRS and CDR2 is YFSETQ. This CDR3 has 15 amino acids. Trimming took 4 bases from V and 5 from J, leaving 17 bases between them. The CDR3 sequence: CASSRDNTGLDTQYF. The CDR3 DNA follows: TGCGCCAGCAGCAGGGACAACACAGGATTAGATACGCAGTATTTT.

About this clonotype: A junction boundary mismatches the germline segment, possibly from a read error. The rearrangement uses TRBV20-1 and TRBJ2-6; D may correspond to TRBD1 or TRBD2 (6 bases each). Germline V gives CDR1 DFQATT, CDR2 SNEGSKA (reference sequence). This CDR3 has 15 residues. The chain's CDR3 is CSAREGGPGADVLTF. Written as DNA, the CDR3 is TGCAGTGCTAGAGAAGGGGGGCCTGGGGCCGACGTCCTGACTTTC.

V usage is TRBV5-5 and J usage is TRBJ2-1; 11 nucleotides agree with TRBD1. V was clipped by 4 bases and J by 2 bases; unmatched bases: 11. The CDR3 covers 18 residues. CDR1 is SGHKS, CDR2 YYEKEE, per germline (reference sequence). The CDR3 protein is CASSHGTGGLGAYNEQFF. For the CDR3, the DNA is TGTGCCAGCAGCCACGGGACAGGGGGGTTGGGGGCCTACAATGAGCAGTTCTTC.

V gene TRBV7-2 combines with J gene TRBJ2-1, with D possibly being TRBD1 or TRBD2 (5 bases each). The CDR3 sequence is 15 residues long. The germline CDR1 and CDR2 sequences are SGHTA and FQGNSA. Trimming took off 4 bases at V and 5 bases at J, with 15 bases between the two ends. The CDR3 DNA reads TGTGCCAGCAGCTCTCGATTGGGGCGGGACAATGAGCAGTTCTTC. This gives the protein CASSSRLGRDNEQFF.

J is TRBJ2-2 and V is TRBV10-3; 7 bases align to TRBD1. CDR3 length equals 16 residues. Germline assignment: CDR1 ENHRY and CDR2 SYGVKD. V lost 0 bases and J lost 1; bases outside the gene matches: 2. The CDR3 loop reads CAISESAGGNTGELFF. The CDR3 DNA sequence: TGTGCCATCAGTGAGTCGGCAGGGGGGAACACCGGGGAGCTGTTTTTT.

This clonotype showed up just a few times. The chain couples TRBV20-1 to TRBJ1-2; D not resolved. The V gene lost 1 base and the J gene lost 8 bases, with 14 bases spanning the gap. Germline assignment: CDR1 DFQATT and CDR2 SNEGSKA (reference sequence). This CDR3 is 13 amino acids long. CDR3 sequence (DNA): TGCAGTGCTAGAGTTTGGGATGCGCGGGGCTACACCTTC. This sequence encodes CSARVWDARGYTF.

The chain links TRBV6-5 to TRBJ2-7; 7 bases are a match to TRBD1. With 0 bases clipped from V and 4 bases from J, the junction kept 6 bases outside the gene matches. Germline V gene data show CDR1 as MNHEY and CDR2 as SVGAGI. The CDR3 runs to 15 residues. In nucleotides, the CDR3 is TGTGCCAGCAGTTACTCGATAGGGGGCGAGTACGAGCAGTACTTC. It is translated as CASSYSIGGEYEQYF.

This chain links TRBV28 with TRBJ2-7, with D possibly TRBD2 on 7 matching bases. The CDR3 sequence is 14 residues long. The V end was cut by 7 bases, the J end by 5 bases, with 18 bases between. Germline V gene data show CDR1 as MDHEN and CDR2 as SYDVKM. The CDR3 reads CASTRRGALDEQYF. The CDR3 DNA is TGTGCCAGCACCCGTCGGGGGGCCCTCGACGAGCAGTACTTC.

This sequence joins TRBV7-9 and TRBJ2-7; 7 bases are shared with TRBD1. Germline V gene sequence: CDR1 SEHNR, CDR2 FQNEAQ (reference sequence). J lost 6 bases, V lost 5 bases, and 16 bases had no gene match. The CDR3 runs 16 residues. CDR3 amino acids: CASSPKLQGIEGEQYF. CDR3 nucleotides: TGTGCCAGCAGCCCTAAATTACAGGGGATTGAAGGCGAGCAGTACTTC.

This clonotype occurred a few times. The chain links TRBV7-6 to TRBJ2-1; TRBD2 is a possible D gene (6 bases). The germline V gene encodes CDR1 SGHVS and CDR2 FNYEAQ. Trimming stripped 10 bases from V and 6 bases from J, with 13 bases between. CDR3 length equals 12 residues. The CDR3 DNA reads as TGTGCCACCGGGAGTCTAGTCAATGAGCAGTTCTTC. Translation: CATGSLVNEQFF.

J is TRBJ2-5 and V is TRBV4-1; D remains unclear. CDR1 is MGHRA, CDR2 YSYEKL, per germline. The germline V and J ends were trimmed by 1 base and 1 base, with 10 bases remaining between them. The CDR3 has 15 amino acids. In DNA, the CDR3 is TGCGCCAGCAGCCAAGCAGAGAACTTCCAAGAGACCCAGTACTTC. This gives the protein CASSQAENFQETQYF.

Points on this clonotype: Given the absence of the conserved phenylalanine or tryptophan at the CDR3 end, a read error is likely. The limits of the CDR3 on the DNA are not certain, so only TCRdb's listed CDR3 is given. V gene TRBV11-2 combines with J gene TRBJ1-2; the table assigns TRBD1, which was not confirmed against the DNA. The CDR3 is 14 residues long, counting both termini. CDR1 is SGHAT, CDR2 FQNNGV, per germline. This CDR3 reads CASSLACQGEWLHL.

The rearrangement uses TRBV9 and TRBJ1-1, with D perhaps TRBD1 (6 bases). The ends were cut back, 0 bases at V and 0 bases at J, with 15 bases in the middle. The CDR3 loop spans 17 amino acids. In germline, CDR1 is SGDLS, CDR2 YYNGEE. CDR3 coding DNA: TGTGCCAGCAGCGTAGGACCGGGGGGCCGTATGAACACTGAAGCTTTCTTT. Protein: CASSVGPGGRMNTEAFF.

The table lists this clonotype with a few counts. The gene calls are TRBV5-1 and TRBJ2-3; 7 bases agree with TRBD1. Per germline, CDR1 SGHRS and CDR2 YFSETQ. Losses at the gene ends were 4 bases for V and 9 bases for J; bases not matched to a gene: 11. The CDR3 loop spans 14 amino acids. CDR3: CASSLGTAIDTQYF. The CDR3 nucleotides are TGCGCCAGCAGCCTAGGGACAGCCATAGACACGCAGTATTTT.

This clonotype was recorded once. The chain recombines TRBV10-3 with TRBJ1-5, with D possibly matching TRBD1 (5 bases). From germline, CDR1 is ENHRY and CDR2 SYGVKD. This CDR3 comprises 14 residues. V gave up 10 bases and J gave up 2 bases, with 15 bases separating them. This chain's CDR3 is CATQGLDGNQPQHF. The CDR3 DNA is TGTGCCACGCAGGGTCTGGACGGCAATCAGCCCCAGCATTTT.

This clonotype has at least ten counts. V gene TRBV5-1 combines with J gene TRBJ1-2, with 9 nucleotides matching TRBD1. After removal of 0 bases from V and 8 bases from J, the junction contained 8 bases not matched to a gene. Germline loops: CDR1 SGHRS, CDR2 YFSETQ. This CDR3 is 15 amino acids long. CDR3 in amino acids: CASSLAGTGGYGYTF. The CDR3 coding sequence is TGCGCCAGCAGCTTGGCGGGAACAGGGGGCTACGGCTACACCTTC.

The chain links TRBV28 to TRBJ1-2; 9 nucleotides agree with TRBD1. The germline CDR1 and CDR2 sequences are MDHEN and SYDVKM. There are 14 residues in the CDR3. Trimming cost V 5 bases and J 8 bases; bases outside gene matches: 9. The CDR3, as DNA: TGTGCCAGCAGTATCGGGACAGGGATACGCGGCTACACCTTC. This gives the protein CASSIGTGIRGYTF.

The chain employs TRBV19 and TRBJ2-3; possibly TRBD2 for D (6 bases). Germline V gene data show CDR1 as LNHDA and CDR2 as SQIVND (reference sequence). This CDR3 region has 15 residues. The ends were cut back, 4 bases at V and 6 bases at J, with 17 bases in the middle. CDR3 protein: CASSNTSLDLDTQYF. CDR3 DNA sequence: TGTGCCAGTAGTAATACTAGCCTTGATTTGGATACGCAGTATTTT.

The chain recombines TRBV3-1 with TRBJ2-1, with D unresolved. From germline, CDR1 is LGHDT and CDR2 YNNKEL (reference sequence). This CDR3 has 14 amino acids. Trimming took 3 bases from V and 9 from J, leaving 15 bases between them. CDR3 sequence: CASSHPPLRGEQFF. In nucleotides, the CDR3 is TGTGCCAGCAGCCACCCACCTCTTAGAGGTGAGCAGTTCTTC.

This clonotype was observed a handful of times. J is TRBJ2-1 and V is TRBV7-3, with 9 bases matching TRBD1. Per the germline V gene, CDR1 is SGHTA and CDR2 is FQGTGA. Losses at the gene ends were 2 bases for V and 1 base for J; bases not matched to a gene: 6. The CDR3 is made up of 17 amino acids. CDR3 residues: CASSLALGQGSYNEQFF. For the CDR3, the DNA is TGTGCCAGCAGCTTAGCATTGGGACAGGGTTCCTACAATGAGCAGTTCTTC. Using reference TRBV7-3 and TRBJ2-1 for the parts outside the CDR3, the full variable domain is GAGVSQTPSNKVTEKGKYVELRCDPISGHTALYWYRQSLGQGPEFLIYFQGTGAADDSGLPNDRFFAVRPEGSVSTLKIQRTERGDSAVYLCASSLALGQGSYNEQFFGPGTRLTVL.

A remark on this clonotype: The junction differs from germline at one of its ends, possibly a read error. The chain's CDR3 is CACSPTGTSGGGSTDTQYF. Here the CDR3 DNA reads TGTGCCTGCAGTCCCACCGGGACTAGCGGGGGGGGTAGCACAGATACGCAGTATTTT. V is TRBV28 and J is TRBJ2-3, with 16 nucleotides matching TRBD2. The CDR3 has 19 residues. From germline, CDR1 is MDHEN and CDR2 SYDVKM.

The genes are TRBV5-1 and TRBJ2-7; no firm D call. With 0 bases removed from V and 1 base from J, the gap between germline ends came to 14 bases. CDR3 size: 16 residues. Per the germline V gene, CDR1 is SGHRS and CDR2 is YFSETQ. DNA for the CDR3: TGCGCCAGCAGCTTGGTCACTGGGGAAATTTCCTACGAGCAGTACTTC. The encoded protein is CASSLVTGEISYEQYF.

This clonotype has a single count. V is TRBV6-2 or TRBV6-3 and J is TRBJ2-1, with 7 nucleotides matching TRBD1. The germline V gene has CDR1 MNHEY and CDR2 SVGEGT. The CDR3 runs 11 residues. Unmatched junction bases numbered 4, after V lost 5 bases and J lost 12 bases. DNA of the CDR3: TGTGCCAGCAGTAATTACAGGGGGCAGTTCTTC. It specifies CASSNYRGQFF.

This chain uses TRBV20-1 with TRBJ2-5; D gene uncertain. From germline, CDR1 is DFQATT and CDR2 SNEGSKA (reference sequence). V was cut by 6 bases and J by 0 bases, with 5 bases left in between. The CDR3 runs to 11 residues. The CDR3 spells CSAGYQETQYF. The CDR3 DNA reads TGCAGTGCAGGGTACCAAGAGACCCAGTACTTC.

The chain combines TRBV27 with TRBJ1-2, with 9 bases identical to TRBD1. The CDR3 covers 15 residues. Germline assignment: CDR1 MNHEY and CDR2 SMNVEV (reference sequence). V was pared by 5 bases and J by 7 bases, with 11 bases of the junction left unmatched. In DNA, the CDR3 is TGTGCCAGCAGTCTCCTACAGGGGGCCGTGGGTGGCTACACCTTC. Amino acid sequence: CASSLLQGAVGGYTF.

A few counts support this clonotype. This chain uses TRBV7-2 with TRBJ2-1; D remains ambiguous. This CDR3 spans 12 amino acids. Looked up from germline, CDR1 is SGHTA and CDR2 is FQGNSA. V lost 2 bases and J lost 12, with 11 bases in between. The CDR3 DNA reads TGTGCCAGCAGCTTATCCCCACCGACGCAGTTCTTC. Residues: CASSLSPPTQFF.

V usage is TRBV10-3 and J usage is TRBJ1-5; D is undetermined. The CDR3 length is 15 residues. In germline, CDR1 is ENHRY, CDR2 SYGVKD. The germline V and J ends were trimmed by 3 bases and 0 bases, with 9 bases remaining between them. This chain's CDR3 is CAISENPNSNQPQHF. The CDR3 nucleotides read TGTGCCATCAGTGAAAACCCGAATAGCAATCAGCCCCAGCATTTT.

The J gene is TRBJ1-5, the V gene TRBV2, with 8 bases lining up with TRBD1. CDR1 SNHLY and CDR2 FYNNEI come from the germline V gene. Losses at the gene ends were 5 bases for V and 9 bases for J; bases not matched to a gene: 6. The CDR3 covers 13 residues. DNA for the CDR3: TGTGCCAGCAGTCGGGACAGGCTAGCGCCCCAGCATTTT. This translates into CASSRDRLAPQHF.

This chain connects TRBV4-3 to TRBJ2-7; 11 bases align to TRBD2. Trimming removed 4 bases from V and 6 bases from J; junction bases left unmatched: 8. Germline V gene lookup returns CDR1 LGHNA and CDR2 YSLEER. The CDR3 runs 15 residues. DNA for the CDR3: TGCGCCAGCAGCCTCATAGCGGGGGGGCCGGTCGAGCAGTACTTC. Translated: CASSLIAGGPVEQYF.

This CDR3 is CASSELPGISSYEQYF. The CDR3 bases are TGCGCCAGCAGCGAACTACCGGGGATCAGCTCCTACGAGCAGTACTTC. The V call is TRBV5-1, the J call TRBJ2-7; possibly TRBD2 for D (5 bases). Looked up from germline, CDR1 is SGHRS and CDR2 is YFSETQ. The CDR3 covers 16 residues. V was shortened by 4 bases and J by 0 bases, with 17 bases between the two germline ends.